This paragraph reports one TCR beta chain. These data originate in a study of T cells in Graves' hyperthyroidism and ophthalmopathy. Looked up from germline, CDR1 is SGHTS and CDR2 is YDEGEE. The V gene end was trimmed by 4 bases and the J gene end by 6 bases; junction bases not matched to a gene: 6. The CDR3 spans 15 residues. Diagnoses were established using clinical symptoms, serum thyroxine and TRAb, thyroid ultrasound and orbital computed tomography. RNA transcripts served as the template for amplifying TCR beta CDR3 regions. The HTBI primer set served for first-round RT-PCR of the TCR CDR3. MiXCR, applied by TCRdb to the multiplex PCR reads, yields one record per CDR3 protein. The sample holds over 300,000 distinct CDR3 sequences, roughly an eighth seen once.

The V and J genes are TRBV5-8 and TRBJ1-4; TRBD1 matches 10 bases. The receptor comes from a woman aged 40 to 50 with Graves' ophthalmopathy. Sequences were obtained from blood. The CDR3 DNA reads TGTGCCAGCAGCCCGGACAGGGGGAGGGATGAAAAACTGTTTTTT. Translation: CASSPDRGRDEKLFF.